The rows below give T cell receptor beta chains drawn from one sample of a study of regulatory T cells in long-lasting Graves disease. Using its own MiXCR run on the multiplex PCR reads, TCRdb lists one record per CDR3 protein. The table lists 400,000 to 500,000 distinct CDR3 sequences, more than 12% of them singletons. These same records also appear under a second study, on T cells in Graves' hyperthyroidism and ophthalmopathy.

The specimen was peripheral blood mononuclear cells (PBMCs), collected at new diagnosis, from a patient treated with antithyroid drugs. These receptors were taken from a woman aged 25 to 45 with Graves disease. CDR3s include the opening cysteine and the closing phenylalanine or tryptophan. D genes are given only for firm matches. Clone size is not always given. Where it is, it says once, few, many or a class for expanded clones.

len	d_gene	v_gene	j_gene	abundance	CDR3aa	CDR3nt
11	TRBD1	TRBV20-1	TRBJ1-5	many	CSAQRDRGSTF	TGCAGTGCGCAACGGGACAGGGGTTCCACTTTT
15	TRBD1	TRBV6-5	TRBJ2-7	NA	CASSFGGTGAYEQYF	TGTGCCAGCAGTTTTGGGGGGACAGGGGCCTACGAGCAGTACTTC
10	NA	TRBV20-1	TRBJ2-3	NA	CSAPSDTQYF	TGCAGTGCTCCGTCAGATACGCAGTATTTT
16	NA	TRBV18	TRBJ2-3	many	CASSPNFAFSTDTQYF	TGTGCCAGCTCACCTAACTTCGCGTTTAGCACAGATACGCAGTATTTT
19	TRBD2	TRBV6-1	TRBJ2-4	NA	CASSGQLSGGGLAKNIQYF	TGTGCCAGCAGTGGCCAACTGAGCGGGGGGGGGCTAGCCAAAAACATTCAGTACTTC
15	TRBD2	TRBV12-3/TRBV12-4	TRBJ2-3	NA	CAISKTSTDTDTQYF	TGTGCCATCAGTAAGACTAGCACTGACACAGATACGCAGTATTTT
13	NA	TRBV20-1	TRBJ1-6	few	CSAIAGNPSPLHF	TGCAGTGCTATAGCCGGGAATCCTTCACCCCTCCACTTT
17	NA	TRBV27	TRBJ2-1	few	CASAPGAGPSSYNEQFF	TGTGCCAGCGCCCCCGGGGCAGGGCCCAGCTCCTACAATGAGCAGTTCTTC
16	TRBD2	TRBV11-2	TRBJ2-1	many	CASRAPGLADLMGQFF	TGTGCCAGCAGGGCTCCGGGACTAGCGGACCTAATGGGGCAGTTCTTC
16	NA	TRBV7-9	TRBJ1-2	many	CASSLAGTAANYGYTF	TGTGCCAGCAGCTTAGCTGGGACTGCAGCTAACTATGGCTACACCTTC
14	TRBD2	TRBV11-2	TRBJ2-7	many	CASSEREIGDEQYF	TGTGCCAGCAGCGAGCGGGAGATCGGCGACGAGCAGTACTTC
15	TRBD1	TRBV3-1	TRBJ2-5	NA	CASSHGQGIQETQYF	TGTGCCAGCAGCCACGGACAGGGGATCCAAGAGACCCAGTACTTC
14	NA	TRBV11-1	TRBJ2-1	many	CASSLVSSSNEQFF	TGTGCCAGCAGCTTAGTTTCCTCGTCCAATGAGCAGTTCTTC
13	NA	TRBV28	TRBJ1-2	many	CASSPDITSRYTF	TGTGCCAGCAGTCCCGATATCACATCTCGCTACACCTTC
15	NA	TRBV12-3/TRBV12-4	TRBJ1-1	many	CASSLGVGQNTEAFF	TGTGCCAGCAGTTTAGGGGTAGGGCAGAACACTGAAGCTTTCTTT
14	TRBD1	TRBV7-3	TRBJ2-5	NA	CASSPGQTTKTQYF	TGTGCCAGCAGCCCGGGACAGACTACGAAGACCCAGTACTTC
16	NA	TRBV19	TRBJ2-7	NA	CASSIDPGGAGGEQYF	TGTGCCAGTAGTATAGATCCTGGGGGGGCAGGCGGGGAGCAGTACTTC
15	TRBD1	TRBV11-2	TRBJ1-2	many	CASSEGTGMGYGYTF	TGTGCCAGCAGCGAAGGGACAGGGATGGGCTATGGCTACACCTTC
18	NA	TRBV5-1	TRBJ2-4	many	CASSPTFGGVGTKNIQYF	TGCGCCAGCAGCCCAACCTTTGGGGGAGTTGGGACCAAAAACATTCAGTACTTC
14	TRBD1	TRBV28	TRBJ1-5	NA	CASQTGGGNQPQHF	TGTGCCAGCCAGACAGGGGGCGGCAATCAGCCCCAGCATTTT
16	TRBD2	TRBV6-1	TRBJ2-1	many	CASRSSAGLRHNEQFF	TGTGCCAGCAGGTCCAGCGCGGGACTAAGACACAATGAGCAGTTCTTC
12	TRBD1	TRBV29-1	TRBJ1-2	NA	CSTTGEDYGYTF	TGCAGTACGACAGGGGAGGACTATGGCTACACCTTC
15	TRBD1	TRBV6-6	TRBJ1-5	NA	CASSYSTGGDQPQHF	TGTGCCAGCAGTTACTCGACAGGGGGCGATCAGCCCCAGCATTTT
14	NA	TRBV12-3/TRBV12-4	TRBJ2-7	many	CASSLLAGAGEQYF	TGTGCCAGCAGTTTACTGGCAGGGGCAGGCGAGCAGTACTTC
14	TRBD1	TRBV28	TRBJ1-2	many	CASRPGQVVYGYTF	TGTGCCAGCAGGCCGGGACAGGTGGTCTATGGCTACACCTTC
18	TRBD2	TRBV5-1	TRBJ2-1	many	CASSPGVAGVARGNEQFF	TGCGCCAGCAGCCCGGGAGTAGCGGGAGTGGCTCGTGGCAATGAGCAGTTCTTC
18	TRBD2	TRBV5-6	TRBJ2-3	NA	CASSGRLAGISSTDTQYF	TGTGCCAGCAGCGGGAGACTAGCGGGTATCTCCTCCACAGATACGCAGTATTTT
13	NA	TRBV28	TRBJ1-1	many	CATSYGVNTEAFF	TGTGCCACTTCCTATGGTGTGAACACTGAAGCTTTCTTT
17	NA	TRBV2	TRBJ1-5	many	CASSTDMPPGSNQPQHF	TGTGCCAGCAGTACGGACATGCCCCCGGGTAGCAATCAGCCCCAGCATTTT
15	TRBD1	TRBV12-3/TRBV12-4	TRBJ2-7	few	CASTPSGGQGLEQYF	TGTGCCAGCACTCCCTCAGGGGGACAGGGGTTGGAGCAGTACTTC
16	NA	TRBV7-9	TRBJ2-2	many	CASSFALSEGGGELFF	TGTGCCAGCAGCTTTGCATTGAGTGAGGGCGGCGGGGAGCTGTTTTTT
14	NA	TRBV27	TRBJ1-6	NA	CASSLQGVNSPLHF	TGTGCCAGCAGTTTACAGGGAGTCAATTCACCCCTCCACTTT
12	NA	TRBV10-3	TRBJ1-2	many	CAISRDNYGYTF	TGTGCCATCAGCCGAGATAACTATGGCTACACCTTC
16	NA	TRBV12-3/TRBV12-4	TRBJ2-1	many	CASSPSTPLQYNEQFF	TGTGCCAGCAGTCCATCGACTCCACTACAATACAATGAGCAGTTCTTC
19	NA	TRBV12-3/TRBV12-4	TRBJ1-1	few	CASSFEAGWNQLGNTEAFF	TGTGCCAGCAGTTTTGAGGCAGGGTGGAATCAGTTAGGGAACACTGAAGCTTTCTTT
13	TRBD2	TRBV11-3	TRBJ2-1	many	CASLGLAGDEQFF	TGTGCCAGCCTGGGACTAGCGGGAGATGAGCAGTTCTTC
17	NA	TRBV7-2	TRBJ1-4	many	CASSPRRGFATNEKLFF	TGTGCCAGCAGCCCTAGGAGGGGTTTCGCAACTAATGAAAAACTGTTTTTT
15	NA	TRBV12-3/TRBV12-4	TRBJ1-1	many	CASTSRIPMNTEAFF	TGTGCCAGCACTTCCAGGATCCCGATGAACACTGAAGCTTTCTTT
11	NA	TRBV2	TRBJ2-1	many	CASSARGEQFF	TGTGCCAGCAGTGCTCGCGGTGAGCAGTTCTTC